The 21 T cell receptor beta chains in this list originate from one sample, sequenced in a study of shared clonotypes between healthy human individuals. Clones were sequenced by immunoSEQ multiplex PCR, and TCRdb holds only the in-frame ones, with some missing. The sample includes approximately 2.1 million clones, approximately 95% of them seen just once. The sequencing input was naive CD4+ T cells from PBMCs. This sample's subset: CD45RA+ positively selected. Receptors were obtained from a man between 18 and 35 years old in good health. Some clones in this sample may be carry-over from other donors' samples.

This chain joins TRBV28 and TRBJ2-1; 10 bases line up with TRBD2. The CDR3 sequence is 18 residues long. Germline trimming cut 1 base from V and 4 bases from J; bases unmatched to any gene: 10. Germline-derived CDR1 and CDR2 are MDHEN and SYDVKM. The CDR3 region is CASSLSYARTSGYNEQFF. The CDR3, as DNA: TGTGCCAGCAGTTTATCCTATGCTCGGACTAGCGGTTACAATGAGCAGTTCTTC.

The V gene is TRBV28, the J gene TRBJ1-6; D not certain. The CDR3 has 15 amino acids. Trimming pared 2 bases from V and 10 bases from J, leaving 15 bases between. Per the germline V gene, CDR1 is MDHEN and CDR2 is SYDVKM. This CDR3 reads CASSLMGFSASPLHF. CDR3 nucleotide sequence: TGTGCCAGCAGTTTAATGGGTTTTTCGGCATCACCCCTCCACTTT.

With regard to this clone: This sample also contains other DNA sequences that code for the same CDR3. The gene calls are TRBV9 and TRBJ1-2; perhaps TRBD1 as D (6 bases). V dropped 2 bases and J dropped 4 bases, with 9 bases sitting between them. The CDR3 totals 13 residues. Germline lookup yields CDR1 SGDLS and CDR2 YYNGEE. Here the CDR3 reads CASSVGRGYGYTF. The CDR3 nucleotides read TGTGCCAGCAGCGTCGGCAGGGGCTATGGCTACACCTTC.

The V and J genes are TRBV7-2 and TRBJ2-6, with D unclear. This CDR3 comprises 17 residues. The ends were cut back, 1 base at V and 0 bases at J, with 10 bases in the middle. Looked up from germline, CDR1 is SGHTA and CDR2 is FQGNSA. Here the CDR3 DNA reads TGTGCCAGCAGCTTAGGGGCACTTTTCTCTGGGGCCAACGTCCTGACTTTC. This encodes CASSLGALFSGANVLTF. Looking up the rest from reference TRBV7-2 and TRBJ2-6 gives the full variable domain: GAGVSQSPSNKVTEKGKDVELRCDPISGHTALYWYRQSLGQGLEFLIYFQGNSAPDKSGLPSDRFSAERTGGSVSTLTIQRTQQEDSAVYLCASSLGALFSGANVLTFGAGSRLTVL.

Here the CDR3 reads CASSQGVGEQFF. The CDR3, as DNA: TGTGCCAGCAGCCAAGGCGTTGGTGAGCAGTTCTTC. This chain joins TRBV6-4 and TRBJ2-1; D not resolved. This CDR3 spans 12 amino acids. V was clipped by 6 bases and J by 9 bases, with 12 bases between them. The germline V gene encodes CDR1 MRHNA and CDR2 SNTAGT.

V usage is TRBV7-9 and J usage is TRBJ2-1, with TRBD2 as a possible D gene (6 bases). The V and J ends lost 2 bases and 7 bases respectively, with 18 bases between them. The length of the CDR3 is 16 residues. The germline gives CDR1 SEHNR, CDR2 FQNEAQ (reference sequence). The CDR3 reads CASSLQRTTGWNEQFF. The CDR3 bases are TGTGCCAGCAGCTTACAACGGACTACCGGGTGGAATGAGCAGTTCTTC.

A single count supports this clone. J is TRBJ2-1 and V is TRBV7-2; no definite D call. The CDR3 sequence is 15 residues long. The germline gives CDR1 SGHTA, CDR2 FQGNSA. V was clipped by 2 bases and J by 6 bases, with 14 bases between them. CDR3 in DNA: TGTGCCAGCAGCTTAAGGTCCGTGACGGGCAATGAGCAGTTCTTC. Translating it yields CASSLRSVTGNEQFF.

The chain links TRBV7-8 to TRBJ2-7, with TRBD1 matching over 7 bases. Trimming removed 5 bases from V and 3 bases from J; junction bases left unmatched: 10. The CDR3 is 15 residues long. Looked up from germline, CDR1 is SGHVS and CDR2 is FQNEAQ. CDR3 in DNA: TGTGCCAGCAGCGCCTACAGGGGACGAGACTACGAGCAGTACTTC. Translation: CASSAYRGRDYEQYF.

The genes are TRBV5-4 and TRBJ2-1, with 7 bases aligning to TRBD1. In germline, CDR1 is SGHNT, CDR2 YYREEE (reference sequence). The V and J ends lost 4 bases and 8 bases, in that order; junction bases with no gene match: 9. This CDR3 has 14 amino acids. The CDR3 DNA reads TGTGCCAGCAGCGCAAAGACAGGGAGTGATGAGCAGTTCTTC. Translation: CASSAKTGSDEQFF. Full variable domain (remainder filled in from reference TRBV5-4 and TRBJ2-1): ETGVTQSPTHLIKTRGQQVTLRCSSQSGHNTVSWYQQALGQGPQFIFQYYREEENGRGNFPPRFSGLQFPNYSSELNVNALELDDSALYLCASSAKTGSDEQFFGPGTRLTVL.

V is TRBV28 and J is TRBJ1-4; D is perhaps TRBD1 (6 bases). The CDR3 loop spans 14 amino acids. V was trimmed by 5 bases and J by 8 bases, leaving 15 bases between them. CDR1 is MDHEN, CDR2 SYDVKM, per germline. The CDR3, as DNA: TGTGCCAGCAGTCACAGGGTAAGCGGCGAAAAACTGTTTTTT. Residues: CASSHRVSGEKLFF.

The rearrangement links TRBV29-1 to TRBJ1-1; D call uncertain. There are 12 residues in the CDR3. V was cut by 2 bases and J by 1 base, with 5 bases left in between. The germline V gene has CDR1 SQVTM and CDR2 ANQGSEA. DNA for the CDR3: TGCAGCGTTGAATTCGGGAACACTGAAGCTTTCTTT. Translated: CSVEFGNTEAFF. Drawing the rest from reference TRBV29-1 and TRBJ1-1, the complete variable domain is SAVISQKPSRDICQRGTSLTIQCQVDSQVTMMFWYRQQPGQSLTLIATANQGSEATYESGFVIDKFPISRPNLTFSTLTVSNMSPEDSSIYLCSVEFGNTEAFFGQGTRLTVV.

This clone was detected only once. V is TRBV2 and J is TRBJ1-5, with 7 bases that match TRBD1. This CDR3 region has 15 residues. The germline CDR1 and CDR2 sequences are SNHLY and FYNNEI. The V gene end was trimmed by 4 bases and the J gene end by 7 bases; junction bases not matched to a gene: 10. The CDR3 sequence is CASSAEGAEGQPQHF. The CDR3 DNA follows: TGTGCCAGCAGTGCGGAGGGGGCAGAGGGACAGCCCCAGCATTTT. The full variable domain, its missing parts supplied by reference TRBV2 and TRBJ1-5, is EPEVTQTPSHQVTQMGQEVILRCVPISNHLYFYWYRQILGQKVEFLVSFYNNEISEKSEIFDDQFSVERPDGSNFTLKIRSTKLEDSAMYFCASSAEGAEGQPQHFGDGTRLSIL.

This clone was seen a single time. This chain joins TRBV6-4 and TRBJ2-4; D gene unclear. This CDR3 comprises 16 residues. The V gene's germline CDR1 is MRHNA and CDR2 SNTAGT. The germline V and J ends were trimmed by 0 bases and 0 bases, with 9 bases remaining between them. In nucleotides, the CDR3 is TGTGCCAGCAGTGACTCTCGCTCAAGAGCCAAAAACATTCAGTACTTC. It encodes CASSDSRSRAKNIQYF.

The CDR3 sequence is CASSYPDSFLGAFF. The DNA for the CDR3 is TGTGCCAGCAGTTACCCGGACAGTTTTTTGGGCGCTTTCTTT. V usage is TRBV6-6 and J usage is TRBJ1-1; a weak D match, TRBD1 (6 bases). Germline loops: CDR1 MNHNY, CDR2 SVGAGI (reference sequence). This CDR3 region has 14 residues. V was cut by 2 bases and J by 11 bases, with 18 bases left in between.

The rearrangement links TRBV19 to TRBJ1-2; D is unclear. Germline V gene sequence: CDR1 LNHDA, CDR2 SQIVND (reference sequence). V was shortened by 3 bases and J by 4 bases, with 6 bases between the two germline ends. The CDR3 consists of 12 residues. CDR3 amino acids: CASSIGPYGYTF. CDR3 bases: TGTGCCAGTAGTATCGGACCCTATGGCTACACCTTC.

CDR3 region: CASSLSNGGSNTEAFF. CDR3 bases: TGCGCCAGCAGCCTCTCTAATGGGGGCTCGAACACTGAAGCTTTCTTT. The V call is TRBV4-1, the J call TRBJ1-1; D perhaps matches TRBD1 (6 bases). This CDR3 is built from 16 residues. V was clipped by 4 bases and J by 1 base, with 16 bases between them. Looked up from germline, CDR1 is MGHRA and CDR2 is YSYEKL.

This clone was observed once. The chain joins TRBV7-9 to TRBJ2-3, with 7 bases matching TRBD2. Trimming removed 5 bases from V and 4 bases from J; junction bases left unmatched: 6. The CDR3 sequence is 14 residues long. The germline gives CDR1 SEHNR, CDR2 FQNEAQ (reference sequence). The CDR3 sequence: CASSPGLVSDTQYF. The CDR3, as DNA: TGTGCCAGCAGCCCAGGACTAGTTTCAGATACGCAGTATTTT.

The chain combines TRBV4-2 with TRBJ1-2, with D possibly matching TRBD1 (5 bases). Looked up from germline, CDR1 is LGHNA and CDR2 is YNFKEQ. V dropped 0 bases and J dropped 3 bases, with 11 bases sitting between them. The CDR3 extends over 15 amino acids. The CDR3 sequence: CASSQDRRAHYGYTF. As DNA, the CDR3 is TGTGCCAGCAGCCAAGATCGCAGGGCCCACTATGGCTACACCTTC.

This rearrangement joins TRBV5-1 to TRBJ2-5; 10 bases line up with TRBD1. Germline V gives CDR1 SGHRS, CDR2 YFSETQ. This CDR3 is 15 amino acids long. V was clipped by 1 base and J by 4 bases; unmatched bases: 4. CDR3 nucleotides: TGCGCCAGCAGCTTGCGACAGGGGGCAAGAGAGACCCAGTACTTC. Protein product: CASSLRQGARETQYF.

The genes are TRBV28 and TRBJ2-3, with 13 bases matching TRBD2. Losses at the gene ends were 6 bases for V and 11 bases for J; bases not matched to a gene: 5. This CDR3 is 13 amino acids long. Per the germline V gene, CDR1 is MDHEN and CDR2 is SYDVKM. CDR3 in DNA: TGTGCCAGCAGACGGACTAGCGGGAGTATGCAGTATTTT. This encodes CASRRTSGSMQYF.

The chain is built from TRBV9 and TRBJ2-3; 12 bases match TRBD1. CDR3 length: 18 residues. J lost 1 base, V lost 3 bases, and 9 bases had no gene match. The V gene's germline CDR1 is SGDLS and CDR2 YYNGEE. The CDR3 region is CASSAAGTGGVGTDTQYF. CDR3 in DNA: TGTGCCAGCAGCGCCGCCGGGACAGGGGGCGTGGGCACAGATACGCAGTATTTT. Combining the CDR3 with reference TRBV9 and TRBJ2-3 gives the whole variable domain DSGVTQTPKHLITATGQRVTLRCSPRSGDLSVYWYQQSLDQGLQFLIQYYNGEERAKGNILERFSAQQFPDLHSELNLSSLELGDSALYFCASSAAGTGGVGTDTQYFGPGTRLTVL.